The next 14 T cell receptor beta chains were all read from a single sample in a study of T cells in Graves' hyperthyroidism and ophthalmopathy. Regions amplified from RNA transcripts were the TCR beta CDR3 regions. First-round RT-PCR of the TCR CDR3 relied on the HTBI primer set. Via MiXCR, TCRdb re-called the multiplex PCR reads, giving one row per CDR3 protein. The sample has some 300,000 distinct CDR3 sequences; roughly 19% are singletons. Sequencing was carried out using blood. The receptors here all came from a man in his fifties or sixties with Graves' ophthalmopathy.

This clonotype was seen many times. The chain joins TRBV28 to TRBJ1-1; D call uncertain. The CDR3 loop spans 17 amino acids. V lost 6 bases and J 0 bases, leaving 20 bases between the germline ends. Germline V gene lookup returns CDR1 MDHEN and CDR2 SYDVKM. The chain's CDR3 is CASRLTRGEGLNTEAFF. The CDR3 DNA is TGTGCCAGCAGACTCACCCGGGGAGAGGGATTGAACACTGAAGCTTTCTTT.

This clonotype was counted ten times or more. This sequence joins TRBV28 and TRBJ2-7; D possibly uses TRBD1 or TRBD2 (5 bases each). This CDR3 is 14 amino acids long. V was shortened by 8 bases and J by 4 bases, with 18 bases between the two germline ends. CDR1 is MDHEN and CDR2 is SYDVKM in the germline V gene. CDR3 loop: CASSSTGPLYEQYF. In DNA, the CDR3 is TGTGCCAGCTCGAGCACGGGGCCTCTATACGAGCAGTACTTC. Combining the CDR3 with reference TRBV28 and TRBJ2-7 gives the whole variable domain DVKVTQSSRYLVKRTGEKVFLECVQDMDHENMFWYRQDPGLGLRLIYFSYDVKMKEKGDIPEGYSVSREKKERFSLILESASTNQTSMYLCASSSTGPLYEQYFGPGTRLTVT.

At least ten counts were recorded for this clonotype. The V gene is TRBV5-1, the J gene TRBJ2-3; tentative D call: TRBD2 (7 bases). Germline values: CDR1 SGHRS, CDR2 YFSETQ. Deletions cut 3 bases from V and 9 bases from J, with 26 bases between. CDR3 length: 17 residues. In nucleotides, the CDR3 is TGCGCCAGCAGCTCCGCCGCGGGGGCGTCTGTGGGCAGCACGCAGTATTTT. It yields the protein CASSSAAGASVGSTQYF.

The sample holds many counts of this clonotype. In DNA form, the CDR3 reads TGTGCCAGCAGCTCAGATCTAGCGGGAGGACCCCCAGAGACCCAGTACTTC. It yields the protein CASSSDLAGGPPETQYF. This chain joins TRBV7-6 and TRBJ2-5, with TRBD2 identical over 11 bases. V shed 4 bases and J 4 bases; nucleotides not matched to a gene: 11. The germline V gene encodes CDR1 SGHVS and CDR2 FNYEAQ. The CDR3 spans 17 residues.

This clonotype was seen repeatedly, ten times or more. The V call is TRBV20-1, the J call TRBJ1-1; D might be TRBD1 (5 bases). The CDR3 length is 15 residues. V was trimmed by 2 bases and J by 11 bases, leaving 24 bases between them. CDR1 and CDR2 from the germline V gene are DFQATT and SNEGSKA (reference sequence). CDR3 in DNA: TGCAGTGCTAGAAACCCCGGGGGGGGTGGTAAGGAGGCTTTCTTT. Translated, it gives CSARNPGGGGKEAFF.

This clonotype has a count of ten or more. The chain links TRBV11-2 to TRBJ1-1; 7 bases are shared with TRBD1. CDR1 and CDR2 (germline): SGHAT, FQNNGV. Trimming removed 7 bases from V and 6 bases from J; junction bases left unmatched: 11. CDR3 length equals 14 residues. The CDR3 loop reads CASTADRMTPEAFF. CDR3 in DNA: TGTGCCAGCACCGCGGACAGGATGACGCCTGAAGCTTTCTTT.

V is TRBV30 and J is TRBJ1-1, with D possibly TRBD1 on 6 matching bases. V was pared by 4 bases and J by 2 bases, with 20 bases between. CDR3 length: 16 residues. The germline V gene has CDR1 GTSNPN and CDR2 SVGIG (reference sequence). The CDR3 region is CAWNRQVVHVNTEAFF. The CDR3 DNA reads TGTGCCTGGAACCGACAGGTGGTGCACGTTAACACTGAAGCTTTCTTT.

This clonotype was seen repeatedly, ten times or more. V is TRBV3-1 and J is TRBJ2-7; D is ambiguous. The CDR3 contains 19 residues. The germline V and J ends were trimmed by 0 bases and 2 bases, with 23 bases remaining between them. Germline V gene data show CDR1 as LGHDT and CDR2 as YNNKEL (reference sequence). CDR3 in DNA: TGTGCCAGCAGCCAAGATGACCCCCGTGTTGGTGGTCTCCCCTACGAGCAGTACTTC. This encodes CASSQDDPRVGGLPYEQYF.

This clonotype was detected ten times or more. The V gene is TRBV3-1, the J gene TRBJ2-7; TRBD1 is a possible D gene (6 bases). The CDR3 has 12 residues. Germline loops: CDR1 LGHDT, CDR2 YNNKEL (reference sequence). The V end was cut by 6 bases, the J end by 4 bases, with 10 bases between. The CDR3 spells CASSRDRYEQYF. In nucleotides, the CDR3 is TGTGCCAGCAGTCGAGACAGGTACGAGCAGTACTTC.

This clonotype has at least ten counts. This chain joins TRBV7-9 and TRBJ2-7; D remains ambiguous. V lost 2 bases, J lost 5 bases, and 13 bases lay in between. This CDR3 spans 14 amino acids. CDR1 SEHNR and CDR2 FQNEAQ come from the germline V gene (reference sequence). The CDR3 region has the DNA TGTGCCAGCAGCTTAACTCTGTCCGGAGACGAGCAGTACTTC. Protein: CASSLTLSGDEQYF.

This clonotype showed up just a few times. This chain connects TRBV9 to TRBJ1-4; no firm D call. Trimming left V 3 bases short and J 3 bases short, with 12 bases between. Looked up from germline, CDR1 is SGDLS and CDR2 is YYNGEE. The CDR3 consists of 15 residues. CDR3 sequence (DNA): TGTGCCAGCAGCGGCAGTTTGGGATCTAATGAAAAACTGTTTTTT. Residues: CASSGSLGSNEKLFF.

The rearrangement links TRBV20-1 to TRBJ2-4; D uncertain. CDR3 size: 16 residues. Germline V CDR1 and CDR2: DFQATT, SNEGSKA (reference sequence). V lost 1 base to trimming and J lost 0 bases, with 13 bases between them. The CDR3 region has the DNA TGCAGTGCTAGAGGGATACACTACGCAGCCAAAAACATTCAGTACTTC. Translating gives CSARGIHYAAKNIQYF.

At least ten counts were recorded for this clonotype. The chain is built from TRBV27 and TRBJ1-5, with 8 bases fitting TRBD1. CDR3 size: 18 residues. V trimming: 2 bases; J trimming: 1 base; junction bases outside the gene matches: 10. Germline V gene lookup returns CDR1 MNHEY and CDR2 SMNVEV (reference sequence). The CDR3, as DNA: TGTGCCAGCAGTTTACACGGACAGGGAAGGGCGAGCAATCAGCCCCAGCATTTT. This encodes CASSLHGQGRASNQPQHF.

As regards this clonotype: The conserved final phenylalanine or tryptophan is absent from the CDR3, which likely points to a read error. V usage is TRBV7-9 and J usage is TRBJ2-6; D unresolved. The germline V and J ends were trimmed by 5 bases and 0 bases, with 14 bases remaining between them. Germline CDR1 is SEHNR and CDR2 is FQNEAQ (reference sequence). The CDR3 is 17 residues long. CDR3 sequence reads: CASSLSSPSSGANVLTS. CDR3 bases: TGTGCCAGCAGCCTATCTTCCCCGAGCTCTGGGGCCAACGTCCTGACTTCC.